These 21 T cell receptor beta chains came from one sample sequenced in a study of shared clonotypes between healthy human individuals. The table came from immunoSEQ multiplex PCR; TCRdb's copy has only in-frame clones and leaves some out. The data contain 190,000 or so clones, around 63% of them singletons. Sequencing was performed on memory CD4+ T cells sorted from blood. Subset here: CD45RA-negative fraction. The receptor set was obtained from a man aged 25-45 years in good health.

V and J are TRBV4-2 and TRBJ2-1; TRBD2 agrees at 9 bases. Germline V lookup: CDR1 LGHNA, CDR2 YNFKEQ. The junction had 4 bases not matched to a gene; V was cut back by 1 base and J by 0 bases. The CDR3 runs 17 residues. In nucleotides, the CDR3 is TGTGCCAGCAGCCAAGGAATAGCGGGAGTCTCCTACAATGAGCAGTTCTTC. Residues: CASSQGIAGVSYNEQFF.

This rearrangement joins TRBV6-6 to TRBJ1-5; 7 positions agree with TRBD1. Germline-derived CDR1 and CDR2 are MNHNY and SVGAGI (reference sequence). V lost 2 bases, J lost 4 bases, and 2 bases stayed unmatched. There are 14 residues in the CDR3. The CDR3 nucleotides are TGTGCCAGCAGTTACGGGACAGCTAATCAGCCCCAGCATTTT. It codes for CASSYGTANQPQHF.

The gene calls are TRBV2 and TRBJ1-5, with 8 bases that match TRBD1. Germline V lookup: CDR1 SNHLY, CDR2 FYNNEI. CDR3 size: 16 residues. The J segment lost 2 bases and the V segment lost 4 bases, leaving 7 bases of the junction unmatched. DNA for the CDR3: TGTGCCAGCAGTGGACTGACAGGGGAGGGCAATCAGCCCCAGCATTTT. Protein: CASSGLTGEGNQPQHF.

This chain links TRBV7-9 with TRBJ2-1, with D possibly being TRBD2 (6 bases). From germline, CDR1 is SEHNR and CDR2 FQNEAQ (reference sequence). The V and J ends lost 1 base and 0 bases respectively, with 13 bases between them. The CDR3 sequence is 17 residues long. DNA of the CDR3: TGTGCCAGCAGCTTAGAGCAGACTAGTAGCTCCTACAATGAGCAGTTCTTC. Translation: CASSLEQTSSSYNEQFF. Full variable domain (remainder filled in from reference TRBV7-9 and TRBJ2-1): DTGVSQNPRHKITKRGQNVTFRCDPISEHNRLYWYRQTLGQGPEFLTYFQNEAQLEKSRLLSDRFSAERPKGSFSTLEIQRTEQGDSAMYLCASSLEQTSSSYNEQFFGPGTRLTVL.

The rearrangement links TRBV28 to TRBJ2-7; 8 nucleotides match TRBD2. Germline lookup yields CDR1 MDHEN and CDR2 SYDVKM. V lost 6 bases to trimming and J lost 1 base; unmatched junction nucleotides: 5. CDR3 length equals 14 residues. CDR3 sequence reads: CASSPGTSSYEQYF. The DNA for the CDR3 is TGTGCCAGCAGCCCTGGGACTAGTTCCTACGAGCAGTACTTC. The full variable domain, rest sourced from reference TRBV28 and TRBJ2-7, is DVKVTQSSRYLVKRTGEKVFLECVQDMDHENMFWYRQDPGLGLRLIYFSYDVKMKEKGDIPEGYSVSREKKERFSLILESASTNQTSMYLCASSPGTSSYEQYFGPGTRLTVT.

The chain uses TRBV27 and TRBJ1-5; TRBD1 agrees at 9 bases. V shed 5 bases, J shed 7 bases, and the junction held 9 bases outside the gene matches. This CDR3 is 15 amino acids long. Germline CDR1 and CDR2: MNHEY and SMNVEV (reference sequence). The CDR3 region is CASSPPGQGEQPQHF. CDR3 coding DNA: TGTGCCAGCAGTCCGCCGGGACAGGGTGAGCAGCCCCAGCATTTT.

CDR3 sequence: CATSTGQGGTDTQYF. CDR3 coding DNA: TGTGCCACCAGCACGGGACAGGGTGGCACAGATACGCAGTATTTT. The chain is built from TRBV15 and TRBJ2-3, with 9 bases that match TRBD1. The germline V gene has CDR1 LNHNV and CDR2 YYDKDF (reference sequence). The CDR3 is made up of 15 amino acids. After removal of 4 bases from V and 1 base from J, the junction contained 3 bases not matched to a gene.

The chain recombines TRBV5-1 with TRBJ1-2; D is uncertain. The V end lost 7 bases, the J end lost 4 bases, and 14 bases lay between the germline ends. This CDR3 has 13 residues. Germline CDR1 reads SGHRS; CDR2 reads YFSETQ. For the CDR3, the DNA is TGCGCCAGCCCATGCAGAGTACTCTATGGCTACACCTTC. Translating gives CASPCRVLYGYTF.

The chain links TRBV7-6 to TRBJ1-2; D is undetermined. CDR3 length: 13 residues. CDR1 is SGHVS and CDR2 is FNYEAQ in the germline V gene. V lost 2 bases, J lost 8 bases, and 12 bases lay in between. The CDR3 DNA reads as TGTGCCAGCAGCTTATCTCCATTATCAGGCTACACCTTC. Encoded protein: CASSLSPLSGYTF. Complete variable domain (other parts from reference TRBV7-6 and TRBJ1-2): GAGVSQSPRYKVTKRGQDVALRCDPISGHVSLYWYRQALGQGPEFLTYFNYEAQQDKSGLPNDRFSAERPEGSISTLTIQRTEQRDSAMYRCASSLSPLSGYTFGSGTRLTVV.

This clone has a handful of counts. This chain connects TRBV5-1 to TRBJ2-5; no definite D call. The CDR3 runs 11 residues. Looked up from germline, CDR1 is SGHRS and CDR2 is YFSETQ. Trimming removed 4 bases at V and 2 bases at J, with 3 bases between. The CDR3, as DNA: TGCGCCAGCAGCATGCAAGAGACCCAGTACTTC. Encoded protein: CASSMQETQYF.

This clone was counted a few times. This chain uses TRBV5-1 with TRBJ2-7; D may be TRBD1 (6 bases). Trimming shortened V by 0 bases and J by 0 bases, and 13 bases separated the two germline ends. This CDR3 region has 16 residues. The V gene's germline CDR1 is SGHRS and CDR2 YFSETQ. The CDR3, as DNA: TGCGCCAGCAGCTTGGCCCCGACAGGAGACTCCTACGAGCAGTACTTC. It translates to CASSLAPTGDSYEQYF.

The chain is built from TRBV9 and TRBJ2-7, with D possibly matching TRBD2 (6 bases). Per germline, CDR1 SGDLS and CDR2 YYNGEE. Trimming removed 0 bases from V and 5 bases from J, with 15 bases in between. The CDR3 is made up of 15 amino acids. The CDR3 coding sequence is TGTGCCAGCAGCGTAGTGGAGGGGATGGGCCACGAGCAGTACTTC. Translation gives CASSVVEGMGHEQYF.

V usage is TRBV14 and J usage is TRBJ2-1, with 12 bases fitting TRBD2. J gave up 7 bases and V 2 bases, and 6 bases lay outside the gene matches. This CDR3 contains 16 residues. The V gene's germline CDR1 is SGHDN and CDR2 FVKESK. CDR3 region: CASSQTSGRYENEQFF. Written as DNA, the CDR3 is TGTGCCAGCAGCCAAACTAGCGGGAGGTATGAAAATGAGCAGTTCTTC.

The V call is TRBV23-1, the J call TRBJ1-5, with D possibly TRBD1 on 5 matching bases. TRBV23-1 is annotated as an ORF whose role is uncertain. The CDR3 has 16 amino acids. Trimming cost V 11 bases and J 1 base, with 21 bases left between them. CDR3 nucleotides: TGCGCCGCAGGGCTTAAGGACATCCCAAGCAATCAGCCCCAGCATTTT. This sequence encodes CAAGLKDIPSNQPQHF.

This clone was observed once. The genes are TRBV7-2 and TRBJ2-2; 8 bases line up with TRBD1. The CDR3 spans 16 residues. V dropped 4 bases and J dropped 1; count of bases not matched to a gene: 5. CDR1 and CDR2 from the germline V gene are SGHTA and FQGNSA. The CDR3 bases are TGTGCCAGCAGCTGGACAGGGTTTGTGAACACCGGGGAGCTGTTTTTT. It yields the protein CASSWTGFVNTGELFF.

CDR3 nucleotide sequence: TGTGCCAGCTCACCTCGAACCAGGGAGCTGTTTTTT. Translation: CASSPRTRELFF. This chain links TRBV18 with TRBJ2-2; D unresolved. CDR1 is KGHSH and CDR2 is LQKENI in the germline V gene. V shed 3 bases and J shed 9 bases, with 8 bases lying between them. The CDR3 contains 12 residues.

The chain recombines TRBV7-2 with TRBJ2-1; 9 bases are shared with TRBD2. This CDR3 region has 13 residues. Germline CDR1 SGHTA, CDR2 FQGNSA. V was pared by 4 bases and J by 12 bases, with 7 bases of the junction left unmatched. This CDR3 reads CASSWTSVQGQFF. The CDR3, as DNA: TGTGCCAGCAGCTGGACTAGCGTACAAGGGCAGTTCTTC.

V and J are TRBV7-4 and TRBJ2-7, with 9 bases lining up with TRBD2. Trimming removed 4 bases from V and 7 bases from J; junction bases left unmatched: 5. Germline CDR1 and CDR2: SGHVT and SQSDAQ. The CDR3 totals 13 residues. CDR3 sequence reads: CASSWRSGSEQYF. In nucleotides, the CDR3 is TGTGCCAGCAGCTGGCGTAGCGGGAGTGAGCAGTACTTC.

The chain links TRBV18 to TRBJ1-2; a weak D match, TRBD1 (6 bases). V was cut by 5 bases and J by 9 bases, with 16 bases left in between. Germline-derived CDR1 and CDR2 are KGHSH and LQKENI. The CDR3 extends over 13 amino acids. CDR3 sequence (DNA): TGTGCCAGCTCAACAACAGGGAGGGCAAGCTACACCTTC. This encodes CASSTTGRASYTF.

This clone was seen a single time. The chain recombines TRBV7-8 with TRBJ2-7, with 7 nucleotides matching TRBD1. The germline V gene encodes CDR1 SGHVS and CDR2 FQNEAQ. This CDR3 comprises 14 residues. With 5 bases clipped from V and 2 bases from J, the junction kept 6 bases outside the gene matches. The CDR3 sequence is CASSPGTDTYEQYF. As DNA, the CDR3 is TGTGCCAGCAGCCCGGGGACAGACACCTACGAGCAGTACTTC.

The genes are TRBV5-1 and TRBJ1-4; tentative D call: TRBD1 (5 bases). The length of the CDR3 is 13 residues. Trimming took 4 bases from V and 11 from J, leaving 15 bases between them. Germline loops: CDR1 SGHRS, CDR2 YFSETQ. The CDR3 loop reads CASSQQASMKLFF. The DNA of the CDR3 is TGCGCCAGCAGCCAACAGGCTTCCATGAAACTGTTTTTT.